The 11 T cell receptor beta chains below were found in one sample sequenced in a study of regulatory T cells in long-lasting Graves disease. Building of the TCR beta libraries involved iRepertoire HTBI primers and Arm-PCR of CDR3 regions. MiXCR, run by TCRdb on the multiplex PCR reads, gives a single entry per CDR3 protein. The table shows hundreds of thousands of distinct CDR3 sequences, with roughly 17% occurring only once. Time point reported: newly diagnosed GD, antithyroid drugs for less than 3 months. From RNA extracted from PBMCs, the TCR library was made. The same data also went into a second study, on T cells in Graves' hyperthyroidism and ophthalmopathy.

Sequences were derived from peripheral blood mononuclear cells (PBMCs), sampled at new diagnosis, from a patient treated with antithyroid drugs. All receptors come from a man aged 35-49 years with Graves disease.

This clonotype was observed many times. The CDR3 coding sequence is TGTGCCAGCTCACCAACGGGGCCTCCTAGCACAGATACGCAGTATTTT. Protein sequence: CASSPTGPPSTDTQYF. The rearrangement uses TRBV18 and TRBJ2-3; either TRBD1 or TRBD2 may supply D (5 bases each). V was shortened by 2 bases and J by 0 bases, with 12 bases between the two germline ends. Germline CDR1 is KGHSH and CDR2 is LQKENI. The CDR3 length is 16 residues.

This clonotype showed up many times. The chain links TRBV29-1 to TRBJ1-6, with 7 bases identical to TRBD1. The V segment lost 6 bases and the J segment 8 bases; nucleotides outside the gene matches: 10. Per germline, CDR1 SQVTM and CDR2 ANQGSEA. The CDR3 covers 14 residues. For the CDR3, the DNA is TGCAGCGTGACCACAGGGGACGGGGATTCACCCCTCCACTTT. Protein sequence: CSVTTGDGDSPLHF.

This clonotype has ten or more counts. The V call is TRBV7-2, the J call TRBJ2-7; TRBD2 matches at 9 bases. CDR3 length: 15 residues. J gave up 7 bases and V 5 bases, and 12 bases lay outside the gene matches. Germline CDR1 SGHTA, CDR2 FQGNSA. The CDR3: CASSGSGGDRFEQYF. CDR3 sequence (DNA): TGTGCCAGCAGCGGTAGCGGGGGAGACCGCTTTGAGCAGTACTTC.

The gene calls are TRBV5-1 and TRBJ2-5, with D possibly TRBD1 on 6 matching bases. The ends were cut back, 3 bases at V and 4 bases at J, with 16 bases in the middle. Germline CDR1 and CDR2: SGHRS and YFSETQ. This CDR3 region has 15 residues. The CDR3 nucleotides are TGCGCCAGCAGCTCCCTTACACAGGGTTTAGAGACCCAGTACTTC. Its protein is CASSSLTQGLETQYF.

This clonotype occurred many times. This rearrangement joins TRBV18 to TRBJ2-7; unclear D gene. The length of the CDR3 is 11 residues. CDR1 is KGHSH, CDR2 LQKENI, per germline. The V end was cut by 6 bases, the J end by 2 bases, with 5 bases between. DNA of the CDR3: TGTGCCAGCTCCGATCCCTACGAGCAGTACTTC. This codes for CASSDPYEQYF.

The chain joins TRBV5-1 to TRBJ2-1, with 9 nucleotides matching TRBD2. This CDR3 region has 15 residues. V was clipped by 4 bases and J by 5 bases; unmatched bases: 7. Looked up from germline, CDR1 is SGHRS and CDR2 is YFSETQ. This CDR3 reads CASSRGGGDDNEQFF. CDR3 bases: TGCGCCAGCAGCCGCGGGGGGGGGGATGACAATGAGCAGTTCTTC.

The rearrangement joins TRBV28 to TRBJ2-7; maybe TRBD2 (5 bases). Trimming took 7 bases from V and 2 from J, leaving 15 bases between them. Germline V gene lookup returns CDR1 MDHEN and CDR2 SYDVKM. The CDR3 has 14 amino acids. The DNA of the CDR3 is TGTGCCAGCATTGAGGCTACCGGGACCTACGAGCAGTACTTC. It yields the protein CASIEATGTYEQYF.

This clonotype appeared a few times. With a much larger clone just one base away, this may be a read error. CDR3 nucleotide sequence: TGCACCAGCAGCCCCCTCAGGCGGGGGGCCGTTGGAGATACGCAGTATTTT. It is translated as CTSSPLRRGAVGDTQYF. The V gene is TRBV5-1, the J gene TRBJ2-3; 8 positions match TRBD2. The germline gives CDR1 SGHRS, CDR2 YFSETQ. This CDR3 is built from 17 residues. Full variable domain (outside the CDR3, taken from reference TRBV5-1 and TRBJ2-3): KAGVTQTPRYLIKTRGQQVTLSCSPISGHRSVSWYQQTPGQGLQFLFEYFSETQRNKGNFPGRFSGRQFSNSRSEMNVSTLELGDSALYLCTSSPLRRGAVGDTQYFGPGTRLTVL.

This chain links TRBV7-2 with TRBJ2-6; D is unclear. V was pared by 1 base and J by 2 bases, with 6 bases between. Germline loops: CDR1 SGHTA, CDR2 FQGNSA. The CDR3 covers 15 residues. CDR3 nucleotides: TGTGCCAGCAGCTTAGTGGGAACTGGGGCCAACGTCCTGACTTTC. Translation gives CASSLVGTGANVLTF.

The chain has TRBV20-1 and TRBJ2-1, with TRBD1 matching over 7 bases. This CDR3 is 16 amino acids long. The germline gives CDR1 DFQATT, CDR2 SNEGSKA (reference sequence). The J segment lost 6 bases and the V segment lost 6 bases, leaving 17 bases of the junction unmatched. This CDR3 reads CSAPPTSRNRGNEQFF. CDR3 nucleotide sequence: TGCAGTGCACCACCAACCTCCCGGAACAGGGGCAATGAGCAGTTCTTC.

The sample holds a few counts of this clonotype. V gene TRBV3-1 combines with J gene TRBJ2-1; 11 bases are a match to TRBD2. Germline CDR1 and CDR2: LGHDT and YNNKEL (reference sequence). The CDR3 loop spans 16 amino acids. The J segment lost 4 bases and the V segment lost 5 bases, leaving 7 bases of the junction unmatched. CDR3: CASSWRGTSGYNEQFF. DNA for the CDR3: TGTGCCAGCAGCTGGCGCGGGACTAGCGGATACAATGAGCAGTTCTTC.